A selection of T cell receptor beta chains follows, all from one sample in a study of blood T cell repertoires in COVID-19. Method: immunoSEQ multiplex PCR; TCRdb's copy keeps in-frame clones and lacks some. The sample has about 290,000 clones, around four fifths seen once. Sample: peripheral blood. The receptors derive from a woman in her forties or fifties with active or convalescent COVID-19. Both conserved end residues are part of each CDR3. Each record gives: J gene, V gene, D gene, clone size, CDR3 protein, CDR3 DNA. D genes are given only for firm matches. Only some rows state a clone size, as once, few, many or a class for expanded clones.

J: TRBJ2-6
V: TRBV2
D: NA
size: NA
CDR3: CASSELPGANVLTF
DNA: TGTGCCAGCAGTGAACTACCAGGGGCCAACGTCCTGACTTTC

J: TRBJ1-1
V: TRBV19
D: TRBD1
size: NA
CDR3: CASSSTGQYGGTEAFF
DNA: TGTGCCAGTAGTAGTACGGGACAGTACGGGGGCACTGAAGCTTTCTTT

J: TRBJ2-7
V: TRBV30
D: TRBD2
size: NA
CDR3: CAWSPGVIAGSLSEQYF
DNA: TGTGCCTGGAGTCCTGGGGTGATAGCGGGATCCCTATCCGAGCAGTACTTC

J: TRBJ2-7
V: TRBV15
D: NA
size: NA
CDR3: CATSRRRGKSDEQYF
DNA: TGTGCCACCAGCAGGCGCCGGGGGAAATCCGACGAGCAGTACTTC

J: TRBJ2-5
V: TRBV9
D: TRBD2
size: NA
CDR3: CASSVLGAGGETQYF
DNA: TGTGCCAGCAGCGTACTCGGAGCGGGGGGAGAGACCCAGTACTTC

J: TRBJ2-1
V: TRBV27
D: TRBD2
size: NA
CDR3: CASSSFPGVGALAGYNEQFF
DNA: TGTGCCAGCAGTTCCTTCCCAGGGGTAGGGGCACTAGCGGGCTACAATGAGCAGTTCTTC

J: TRBJ1-6
V: TRBV6-6
D: NA
size: few
CDR3: CASKAPGNSPLHF
DNA: TGTGCCAGCAAGGCCCCGGGGAATTCACCCCTCCACTTT

J: TRBJ2-1
V: TRBV29-1
D: NA
size: NA
CDR3: CSVKGWRDSYNEQFF
DNA: TGCAGCGTGAAGGGTTGGCGGGACTCCTACAATGAGCAGTTCTTC

J: TRBJ1-2
V: TRBV2
D: NA
size: NA
CDR3: CASSTGAGAGYTF
DNA: TGTGCCAGTTCGACAGGCGCTGGGGCTGGCTACACCTTC

J: TRBJ1-5
V: TRBV15
D: NA
size: NA
CDR3: CATSSERGGQPQHF
DNA: TGTGCCACCAGCAGCGAACGAGGGGGACAGCCCCAGCATTTT

J: TRBJ2-7
V: TRBV14
D: TRBD1
size: NA
CDR3: CASSRDRVGEQYF
DNA: TGTGCCAGCAGCCGGGACAGGGTTGGAGAGCAGTACTTC

J: TRBJ2-5
V: TRBV7-9
D: NA
size: NA
CDR3: CASSFKLTWETQYF
DNA: TGTGCCAGCAGCTTCAAGCTGACTTGGGAGACCCAGTACTTC

J: TRBJ2-7
V: TRBV3-1/TRBV3-2
D: TRBD1
size: NA
CDR3: CASSRGTGSYEQYF
DNA: TGTGCCAGCAGCCGGGGGACAGGGAGTTACGAGCAGTACTTC

J: TRBJ1-3
V: TRBV29-1
D: TRBD1
size: NA
CDR3: CSVRDRLGNTIYF
DNA: TGCAGCGTTCGGGACAGGCTAGGAAACACCATATATTTT

J: TRBJ2-3
V: TRBV4-1
D: NA
size: NA
CDR3: CASSQGAGTDTQYF
DNA: TGCGCCAGCAGCCAAGGGGCAGGCACAGATACGCAGTATTTT

J: TRBJ1-2
V: TRBV5-1
D: NA
size: NA
CDR3: CASSEPGSGYTF
DNA: TGCGCCAGCAGCGAACCAGGATCAGGCTACACCTTC

J: TRBJ2-7
V: TRBV10-3
D: TRBD1
size: once
CDR3: CAISDWGTGGEQYF
DNA: TGTGCCATCAGTGATTGGGGGACAGGGGGAGAGCAGTACTTC

J: TRBJ1-1
V: TRBV16
D: NA
size: NA
CDR3: CASSQEYSSNTEAFF
DNA: TGTGCCAGCAGCCAAGAGTACAGCTCGAACACTGAAGCTTTCTTT

J: TRBJ2-1
V: TRBV28
D: NA
size: NA
CDR3: CASSFWDTNEQFF
DNA: TGTGCCAGCAGTTTCTGGGACACGAATGAGCAGTTCTTC

J: TRBJ1-5
V: TRBV19
D: TRBD1
size: NA
CDR3: CASSVGTDYKPQHF
DNA: TGTGCCAGTAGTGTCGGGACAGATTATAAGCCCCAGCATTTT

J: TRBJ1-2
V: TRBV21-1
D: NA
size: NA
CDR3: CASSLQGVGYGYTF
DNA: TGTGCCAGCAGCTTACAGGGAGTCGGCTATGGCTACACCTTC

J: TRBJ1-5
V: TRBV7-8
D: NA
size: NA
CDR3: CASSPGQGFEPQHF
DNA: TGTGCCAGCAGCCCCGGGCAGGGGTTTGAGCCCCAGCATTTT

J: TRBJ1-2
V: TRBV14
D: NA
size: NA
CDR3: CASSQGQILYGYTF
DNA: TGTGCCAGCAGCCAAGGACAGATTCTCTATGGCTACACCTTC

J: TRBJ2-1
V: TRBV29-1
D: NA
size: once
CDR3: CSVDRDLNEQFF
DNA: TGCAGCGTTGACCGGGATCTCAATGAGCAGTTCTTC

J: TRBJ2-3
V: TRBV5-1
D: TRBD2
size: NA
CDR3: CASSLALAGTDTQYF
DNA: TGCGCCAGCAGCTTGGCCCTAGCGGGAACAGATACGCAGTATTTT

J: TRBJ2-1
V: TRBV3-1/TRBV3-2
D: TRBD2
size: NA
CDR3: CASSHYRGRAYNEQFF
DNA: TGTGCCAGCAGCCACTATCGGGGGAGGGCTTACAATGAGCAGTTCTTC

J: TRBJ2-3
V: TRBV5-4
D: TRBD1
size: NA
CDR3: CASSLGGTGGLADTQYF
DNA: TGTGCCAGCAGCTTGGGTGGGACAGGGGGATTGGCAGATACGCAGTATTTT

J: TRBJ2-1
V: TRBV5-1
D: TRBD2
size: once
CDR3: CASSLVSGRVANEQFF
DNA: TGCGCCAGCAGCTTGGTTAGCGGGAGGGTGGCCAATGAGCAGTTCTTC

J: TRBJ2-5
V: TRBV19
D: NA
size: NA
CDR3: CASSIMGGKYQETQYF
DNA: TGTGCCAGTAGTATAATGGGGGGAAAGTACCAAGAGACCCAGTACTTC

J: TRBJ2-7
V: TRBV19
D: TRBD2
size: NA
CDR3: CASSPTLAVFTYEQYF
DNA: TGTGCCAGTAGTCCCACCCTAGCGGTCTTTACCTACGAGCAGTACTTC

J: TRBJ1-4
V: TRBV2
D: NA
size: NA
CDR3: CASSGNTINEKLFF
DNA: TGTGCCAGCAGTGGTAACACGATTAATGAAAAACTGTTTTTT

J: TRBJ2-3
V: TRBV4-1
D: TRBD2
size: NA
CDR3: CASSLQAGTARDTQYF
DNA: TGCGCCAGCAGCCTTCAAGCGGGAACCGCCAGAGATACGCAGTATTTT

J: TRBJ2-3
V: TRBV9
D: TRBD2
size: NA
CDR3: CASSGGIAGGADTQYF
DNA: TGTGCCAGCAGCGGCGGGATAGCGGGAGGGGCAGATACGCAGTATTTT

J: TRBJ1-6
V: TRBV6-5
D: TRBD1
size: NA
CDR3: CASRRGSSYNSPLHF
DNA: TGTGCCAGCCGCAGGGGGAGCTCCTATAATTCACCCCTCCACTTT

J: TRBJ1-2
V: TRBV7-2
D: NA
size: NA
CDR3: CASTYGRQGIGYTF
DNA: TGTGCCAGCACCTACGGGAGGCAGGGTATTGGCTACACCTTC

J: TRBJ2-7
V: TRBV19
D: TRBD2
size: NA
CDR3: CASSRTSGYEQYF
DNA: TGTGCCAGTAGTAGGACTAGCGGCTACGAGCAGTACTTC

J: TRBJ1-2
V: TRBV5-1
D: NA
size: NA
CDR3: CASSAGQSNYGYTF
DNA: TGCGCCAGCAGCGCCGGACAGTCAAACTATGGCTACACCTTC

J: TRBJ2-1
V: TRBV3-1/TRBV3-2
D: TRBD2
size: NA
CDR3: CAFGLAGGSEQFF
DNA: TGTGCCTTTGGACTAGCGGGAGGTAGCGAGCAGTTCTTC

J: TRBJ1-2
V: TRBV28
D: NA
size: NA
CDR3: CASSYGGQGNYGYTF
DNA: TGTGCCAGCAGTTACGGGGGGCAGGGTAACTATGGCTACACCTTC

J: TRBJ2-5
V: TRBV6-4
D: NA
size: NA
CDR3: CASSDSVQIPLVETQYF
DNA: TGTGCCAGCAGTGACTCGGTTCAGATCCCTCTCGTTGAGACCCAGTACTTC

J: TRBJ1-5
V: TRBV5-6
D: TRBD1
size: NA
CDR3: CASSLQGSNQPQHF
DNA: TGTGCCAGCAGCCTACAGGGGAGCAATCAGCCCCAGCATTTT

J: TRBJ2-7
V: TRBV3-1/TRBV3-2
D: NA
size: few
CDR3: CASSLQPRLLHF
DNA: TGTGCCAGCAGCCTTCAGCCGAGACTGCTGCACTTC

J: TRBJ2-5
V: TRBV7-6
D: NA
size: NA
CDR3: CASSLAGGAQETQYF
DNA: TGTGCCAGCAGCTTAGCTGGTGGGGCGCAAGAGACCCAGTACTTC

J: TRBJ1-2
V: TRBV9
D: TRBD1
size: NA
CDR3: CASSEGTAYGYTF
DNA: TGTGCCAGCAGCGAGGGGACAGCCTATGGCTACACCTTC

J: TRBJ1-1
V: TRBV30
D: NA
size: NA
CDR3: CAWSLGGVNTEAFF
DNA: TGTGCCTGGAGCCTGGGGGGAGTTAACACTGAAGCTTTCTTT

J: TRBJ1-2
V: TRBV27
D: NA
size: NA
CDR3: CASSLGGNYGYTF
DNA: TGTGCCAGCAGTTTAGGGGGGAACTATGGCTACACCTTC

J: TRBJ2-1
V: TRBV27
D: TRBD2
size: few
CDR3: CASSLQKGLAGSYNEQFF
DNA: TGTGCCAGCAGTTTACAAAAGGGACTAGCGGGGTCCTACAATGAGCAGTTCTTC

J: TRBJ2-3
V: TRBV5-1
D: NA
size: NA
CDR3: CASYGGGAEADTQYF
DNA: TGCGCCAGCTACGGCGGGGGCGCCGAGGCAGATACGCAGTATTTT

J: TRBJ2-1
V: TRBV7-8
D: TRBD2
size: NA
CDR3: CASSSSGSWNEQFF
DNA: TGTGCCAGCAGCTCGAGCGGGAGCTGGAATGAGCAGTTCTTC

J: TRBJ2-3
V: TRBV5-1
D: NA
size: NA
CDR3: CASSLGSPRDTQYF
DNA: TGCGCCAGCAGCTTGGGGTCACCCAGAGATACGCAGTATTTT

J: TRBJ2-7
V: TRBV6-5
D: TRBD1
size: NA
CDR3: CASRADRAAGQYF
DNA: TGTGCCAGCAGGGCCGACAGGGCCGCAGGGCAGTACTTC

J: TRBJ1-4
V: TRBV5-5
D: NA
size: NA
CDR3: CASSLAVGAGGEKLFF
DNA: TGTGCCAGCAGCTTGGCCGTAGGGGCCGGGGGTGAAAAACTGTTTTTT

J: TRBJ2-2
V: TRBV6-1
D: NA
size: NA
CDR3: CASSELTANTGELFF
DNA: TGTGCCAGCAGTGAACTAACTGCGAACACCGGGGAGCTGTTTTTT

J: TRBJ2-5
V: TRBV10-3
D: NA
size: NA
CDR3: CAINGGSSPQETQYF
DNA: TGTGCCATCAATGGGGGGTCTAGCCCCCAAGAGACCCAGTACTTC

J: TRBJ1-5
V: TRBV6-5
D: NA
size: NA
CDR3: CATRLGASNQPQHF
DNA: TGTGCCACGAGACTGGGGGCGAGCAATCAGCCCCAGCATTTT

J: TRBJ2-1
V: TRBV5-1
D: TRBD2
size: once
CDR3: CASSLGLAGNNEQFF
DNA: TGCGCCAGCAGCTTGGGACTAGCGGGGAACAATGAGCAGTTCTTC

J: TRBJ2-7
V: TRBV7-6
D: NA
size: NA
CDR3: CASSLAHTTNYEQYF
DNA: TGTGCCAGCAGCTTAGCGCACACAACCAACTACGAGCAGTACTTC